This T cell receptor (beta chain) was recorded in a study of blood T cells in healthy people across ages. General study findings and limits: While age rose, TCR beta diversity per million T cells dropped in a roughly linear way. Diversity figures derived from one million T cells were judged to underestimate the true value.

The V and J ends lost 5 bases and 5 bases respectively, with 18 bases between them. The CDR3 covers 15 residues. CDR1 is SGHTA and CDR2 is FQGNSA in the germline V gene. There are a few counts of this clonotype. Its antigen is unidentified. Primed by a sample-barcoded 5' primer and a J-beta primer mix, a second PCR proceeded for about 7 to 11 cycles. The yield of each sample was at least 3 million CDR3-containing paired-end reads. A single record per CDR3 protein comes from TCRdb applying MiXCR to the 5' RACE reads. The sample holds about 570,000 distinct CDR3 sequences, roughly 29% seen once. Sample: blood. This TCR was sampled from a woman aged 70-85 years in good health. This chain joins TRBV7-2 and TRBJ2-5, with D perhaps assigned TRBD1 or TRBD2 (5 bases each). The CDR3 is CASSAMGTTRETQYF. CDR3 DNA sequence: TGTGCCAGCAGCGCGATGGGGACGACCCGGGAGACCCAGTACTTC. The full variable domain, rest sourced from reference TRBV7-2 and TRBJ2-5, is GAGVSQSPSNKVTEKGKDVELRCDPISGHTALYWYRQSLGQGLEFLIYFQGNSAPDKSGLPSDRFSAERTGGSVSTLTIQRTQQEDSAVYLCASSAMGTTRETQYFGPGTRLLVL.